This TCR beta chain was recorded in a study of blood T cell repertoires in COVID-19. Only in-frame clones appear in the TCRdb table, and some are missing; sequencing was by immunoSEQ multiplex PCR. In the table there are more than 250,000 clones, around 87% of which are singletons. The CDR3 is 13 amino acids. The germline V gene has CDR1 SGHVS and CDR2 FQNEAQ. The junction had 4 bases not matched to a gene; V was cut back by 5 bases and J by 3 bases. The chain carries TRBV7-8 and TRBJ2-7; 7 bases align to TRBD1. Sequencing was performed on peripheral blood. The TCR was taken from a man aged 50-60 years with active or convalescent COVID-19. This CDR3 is CASSQGTDYEQYF. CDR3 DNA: TGTGCCAGCAGCCAAGGGACAGACTACGAGCAGTACTTC.